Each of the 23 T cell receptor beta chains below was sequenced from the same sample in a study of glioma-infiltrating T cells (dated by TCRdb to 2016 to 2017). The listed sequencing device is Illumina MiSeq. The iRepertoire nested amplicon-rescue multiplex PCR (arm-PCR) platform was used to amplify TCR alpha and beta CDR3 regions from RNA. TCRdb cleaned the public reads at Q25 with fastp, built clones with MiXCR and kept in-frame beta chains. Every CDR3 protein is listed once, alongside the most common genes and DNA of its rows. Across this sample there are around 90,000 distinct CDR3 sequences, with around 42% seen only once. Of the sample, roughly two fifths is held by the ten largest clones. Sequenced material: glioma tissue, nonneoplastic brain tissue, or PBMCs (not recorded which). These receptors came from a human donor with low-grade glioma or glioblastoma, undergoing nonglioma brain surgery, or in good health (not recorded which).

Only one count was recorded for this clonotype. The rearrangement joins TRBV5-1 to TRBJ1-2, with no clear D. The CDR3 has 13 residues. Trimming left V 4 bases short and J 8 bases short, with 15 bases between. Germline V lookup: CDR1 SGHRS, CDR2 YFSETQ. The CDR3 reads CASSGFWEGGYTF. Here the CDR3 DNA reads TGCGCCAGCAGCGGGTTTTGGGAAGGCGGCTACACCTTC.

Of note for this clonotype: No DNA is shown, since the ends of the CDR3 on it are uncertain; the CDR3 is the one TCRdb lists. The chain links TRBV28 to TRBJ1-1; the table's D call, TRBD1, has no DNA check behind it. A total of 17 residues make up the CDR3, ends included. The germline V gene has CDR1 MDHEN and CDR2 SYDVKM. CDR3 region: CASSSPPWWGVGTESFF.

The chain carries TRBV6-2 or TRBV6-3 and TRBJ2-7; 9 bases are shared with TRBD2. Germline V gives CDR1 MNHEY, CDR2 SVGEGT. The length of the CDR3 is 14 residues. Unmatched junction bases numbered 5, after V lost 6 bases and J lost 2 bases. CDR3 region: CASREAGGTYEQYF. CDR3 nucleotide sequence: TGTGCCAGCAGGGAGGCGGGGGGGACCTACGAGCAGTACTTC.

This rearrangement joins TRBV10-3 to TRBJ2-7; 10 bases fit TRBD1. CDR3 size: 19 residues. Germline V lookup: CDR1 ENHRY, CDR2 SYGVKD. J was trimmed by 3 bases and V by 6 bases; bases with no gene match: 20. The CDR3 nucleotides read TGTGCCATCAGGGCGGATACCGGGACAGGGGTGGTTTCGATCTACGAGCAGTACTTC. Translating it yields CAIRADTGTGVVSIYEQYF.

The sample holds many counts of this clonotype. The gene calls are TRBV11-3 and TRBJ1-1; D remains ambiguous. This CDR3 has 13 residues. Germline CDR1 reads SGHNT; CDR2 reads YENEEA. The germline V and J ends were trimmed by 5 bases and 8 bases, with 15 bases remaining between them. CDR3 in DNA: TGTGCCAGCAGCGGAAGGGTTGCCGGGGAAGCTTTCTTT. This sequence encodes CASSGRVAGEAFF.

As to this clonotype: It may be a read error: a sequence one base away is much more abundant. The CDR3 DNA reads TGTGCTAGTGGTCCCTACGATAGAGTTATTAGCAATAAGCCCCAGCATTTT. Its protein is CASGPYDRVISNKPQHF. The chain carries TRBV12-5 and TRBJ1-5; D unresolved. CDR3 size: 17 residues. CDR1 and CDR2 from the germline V gene are LGHNT and FRNRAP.

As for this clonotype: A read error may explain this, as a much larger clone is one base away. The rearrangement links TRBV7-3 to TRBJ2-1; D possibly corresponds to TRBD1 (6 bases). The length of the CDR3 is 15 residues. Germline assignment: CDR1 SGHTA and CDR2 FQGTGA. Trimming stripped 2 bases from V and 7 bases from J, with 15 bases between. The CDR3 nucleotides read TGTGCCAGCAGCTTAGGGATTCAGGGGATTAATGAGCAGTTCTTC. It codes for CASSLGIQGINEQFF.

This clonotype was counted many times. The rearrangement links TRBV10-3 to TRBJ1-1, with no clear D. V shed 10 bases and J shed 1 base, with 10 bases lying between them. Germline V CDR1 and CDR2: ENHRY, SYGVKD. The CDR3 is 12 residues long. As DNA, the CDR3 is TGTGCCACTTCGGACGGGAACACTGAAGCTTTCTTT. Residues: CATSDGNTEAFF.

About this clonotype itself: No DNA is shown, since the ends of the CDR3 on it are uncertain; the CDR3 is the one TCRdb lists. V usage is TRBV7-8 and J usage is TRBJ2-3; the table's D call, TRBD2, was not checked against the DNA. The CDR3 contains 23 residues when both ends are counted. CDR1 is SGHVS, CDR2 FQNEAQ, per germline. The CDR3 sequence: CASSFYICSARDIRAGGPDTQYF.

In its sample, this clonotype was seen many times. For the CDR3, the DNA is TGTGCCAGCAGTCCCGGGACGGGGGCCGGCAACACCATATATTTT. It specifies CASSPGTGAGNTIYF. The chain couples TRBV12-3 or TRBV12-4 to TRBJ1-3; D is perhaps TRBD1 (6 bases). V lost 5 bases and J lost 7, with 18 bases in between. The CDR3 sequence is 15 residues long.

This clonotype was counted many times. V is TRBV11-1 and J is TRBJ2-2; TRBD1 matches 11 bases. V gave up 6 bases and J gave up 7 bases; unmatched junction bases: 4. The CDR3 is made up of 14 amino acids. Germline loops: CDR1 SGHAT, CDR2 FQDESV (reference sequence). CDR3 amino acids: CASRRTGGSGELFF. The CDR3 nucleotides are TGTGCCAGCAGACGGACAGGGGGCAGCGGGGAGCTGTTTTTT.

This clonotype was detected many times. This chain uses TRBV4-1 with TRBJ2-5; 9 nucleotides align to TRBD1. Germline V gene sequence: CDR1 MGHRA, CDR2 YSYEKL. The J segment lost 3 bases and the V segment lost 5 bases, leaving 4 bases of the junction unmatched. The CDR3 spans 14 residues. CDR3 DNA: TGCGCCAGCAGCACTCGGACAGGGGAAGAGACCCAGTACTTC. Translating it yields CASSTRTGEETQYF.

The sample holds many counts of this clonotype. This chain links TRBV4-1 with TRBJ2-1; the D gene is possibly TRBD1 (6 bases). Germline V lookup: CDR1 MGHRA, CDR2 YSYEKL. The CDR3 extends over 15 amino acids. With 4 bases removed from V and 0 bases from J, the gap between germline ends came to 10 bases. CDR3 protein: CASSLQGVSYNEQFF. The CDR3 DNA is TGCGCCAGCAGCCTACAGGGAGTCTCCTACAATGAGCAGTTCTTC.

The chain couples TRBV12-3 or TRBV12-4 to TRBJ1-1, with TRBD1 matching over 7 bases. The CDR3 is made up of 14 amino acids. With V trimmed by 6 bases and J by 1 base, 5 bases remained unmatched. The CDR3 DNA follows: TGTGCCAGCAGAACAGGGACAGCGAACACTGAAGCTTTCTTT. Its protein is CASRTGTANTEAFF.

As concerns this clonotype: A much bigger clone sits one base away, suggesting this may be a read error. CDR3 sequence (DNA): TGTGCCAGCAGTTCTACATTCGGAGGAAAGGAGACCCAGTACTTC. Translating gives CASSSTFGGKETQYF. The rearrangement links TRBV27 to TRBJ2-5, with D maybe TRBD2 (5 bases). CDR1 MNHEY and CDR2 SMNVEV come from the germline V gene (reference sequence). V was clipped by 4 bases and J by 5 bases, with 17 bases between them. This CDR3 comprises 15 residues.

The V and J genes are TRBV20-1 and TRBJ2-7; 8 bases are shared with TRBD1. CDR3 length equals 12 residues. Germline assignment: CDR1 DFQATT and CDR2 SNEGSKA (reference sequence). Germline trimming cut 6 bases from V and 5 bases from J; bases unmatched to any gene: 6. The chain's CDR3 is CSAPGQGHEQYF. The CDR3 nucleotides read TGCAGTGCCCCCGGACAGGGCCACGAGCAGTACTTC.

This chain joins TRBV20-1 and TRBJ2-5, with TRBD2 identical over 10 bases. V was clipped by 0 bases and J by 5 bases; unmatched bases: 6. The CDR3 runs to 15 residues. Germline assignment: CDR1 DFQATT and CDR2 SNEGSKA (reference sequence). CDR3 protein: CSAREAGGGWETQYF. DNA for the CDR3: TGCAGTGCTAGAGAAGCGGGGGGGGGGTGGGAGACCCAGTACTTC.

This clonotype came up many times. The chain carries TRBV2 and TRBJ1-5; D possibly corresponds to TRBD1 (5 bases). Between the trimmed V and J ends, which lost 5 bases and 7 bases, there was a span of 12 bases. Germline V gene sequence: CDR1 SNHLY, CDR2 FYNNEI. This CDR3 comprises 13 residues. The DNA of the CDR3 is TGTGCCAGCAGTTCCACGGGGGGACAGCCCCAGCATTTT. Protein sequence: CASSSTGGQPQHF.

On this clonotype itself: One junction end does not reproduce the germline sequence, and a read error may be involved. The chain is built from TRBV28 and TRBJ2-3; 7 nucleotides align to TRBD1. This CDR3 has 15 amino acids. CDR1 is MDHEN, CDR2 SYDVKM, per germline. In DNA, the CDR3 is TGTGCCAGCGGTTTGGGACAGTTTGTGGCGGGTACGCAGTATTTT. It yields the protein CASGLGQFVAGTQYF.

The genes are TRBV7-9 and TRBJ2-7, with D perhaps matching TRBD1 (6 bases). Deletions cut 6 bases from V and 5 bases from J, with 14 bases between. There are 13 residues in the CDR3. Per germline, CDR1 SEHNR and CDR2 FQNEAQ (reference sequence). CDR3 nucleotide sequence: TGTGCCAGCAGACTACAGGGAAACAACGAGCAGTACTTC. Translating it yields CASRLQGNNEQYF.

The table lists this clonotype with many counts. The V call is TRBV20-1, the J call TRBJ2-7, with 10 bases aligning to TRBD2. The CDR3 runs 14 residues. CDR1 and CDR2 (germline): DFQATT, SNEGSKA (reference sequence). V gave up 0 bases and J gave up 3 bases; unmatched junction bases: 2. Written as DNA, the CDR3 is TGCAGTGCTAGAGACCTAGCGGGAGTCTACGAGCAGTACTTC. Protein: CSARDLAGVYEQYF.

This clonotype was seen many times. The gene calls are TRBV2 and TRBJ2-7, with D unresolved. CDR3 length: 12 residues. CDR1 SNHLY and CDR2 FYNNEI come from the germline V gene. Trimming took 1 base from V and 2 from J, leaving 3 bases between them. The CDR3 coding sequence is TGTGCCAGCAGTGAAGGGCCCTACGAGCAGTACTTC. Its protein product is CASSEGPYEQYF.

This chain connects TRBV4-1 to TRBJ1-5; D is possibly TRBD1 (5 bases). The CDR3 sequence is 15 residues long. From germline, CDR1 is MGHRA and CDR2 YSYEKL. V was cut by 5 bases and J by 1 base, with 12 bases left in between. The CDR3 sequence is CASSLDRDSNQPQHF. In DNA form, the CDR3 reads TGCGCCAGCAGCTTAGACAGAGACAGCAATCAGCCCCAGCATTTT.